The next 10 T cell receptor beta chains were all read from a single sample in a study of T-cell memory formation after mild COVID-19. MiXCR was run by TCRdb on the 5' RACE reads, yielding one entry per CDR3 protein. The repertoire consists of more than 150,000 distinct CDR3 sequences, with over 20% occurring once and the leading ten covering approximately 22%. The sequencing input was PBMCs or a T cell subset sorted from them (not recorded which). These TCRs come from an adult woman who had mild COVID-19 (a few samples of this study predate the infection). Cell type and time point are not known.

The chain recombines TRBV20-1 with TRBJ2-7; D perhaps matches TRBD1 (5 bases). Looked up from germline, CDR1 is DFQATT and CDR2 is SNEGSKA (reference sequence). Trimming took 1 base from V and 0 from J, leaving 13 bases between them. The CDR3 is 15 amino acids. The CDR3 sequence is CSARALPDSSYEQYF. The CDR3 DNA is TGCAGTGCTAGAGCCTTACCCGACAGCTCCTACGAGCAGTACTTC.

There are a few counts of this clonotype. The rearrangement joins TRBV12-3 or TRBV12-4 to TRBJ2-7; D ambiguous. Trimming shortened V by 4 bases and J by 1 base, and 5 bases separated the two germline ends. The CDR3 has 12 residues. DNA of the CDR3: TGTGCCAGCAGTTCTAAGTCCTACGAGCAGTACTTC. This gives the protein CASSSKSYEQYF.

V gene TRBV13 combines with J gene TRBJ2-1; 11 nucleotides align to TRBD2. This CDR3 has 17 residues. V was clipped by 5 bases and J by 0 bases; unmatched bases: 6. The germline V gene encodes CDR1 PRHDT and CDR2 FYEKMQ (reference sequence). The CDR3 loop reads CASSPTSGSASYNEQFF. CDR3 DNA sequence: TGTGCCAGCAGCCCTACTAGCGGGAGCGCCTCCTACAATGAGCAGTTCTTC.

The CDR3 coding sequence is TGTGCCAGCAGCGCACGACTAGCGGGAGTAGGTGAGCAGTTCTTC. Translation: CASSARLAGVGEQFF. The V gene is TRBV5-6, the J gene TRBJ2-1; 12 nucleotides align to TRBD2. The V and J ends lost 4 bases and 9 bases, in that order; junction bases with no gene match: 8. This CDR3 contains 15 residues. Per germline, CDR1 SGHDT and CDR2 YYEEEE.

The rearrangement uses TRBV7-9 and TRBJ2-3, with 11 positions matching TRBD1. The CDR3 is 17 amino acids. Per the germline V gene, CDR1 is SEHNR and CDR2 is FQNEAQ (reference sequence). V lost 4 bases, J lost 3 bases, and 9 bases stayed unmatched. CDR3: CASSSTQGDRGTDTQYF. For the CDR3, the DNA is TGTGCCAGCAGCTCCACTCAGGGGGACAGGGGGACAGATACGCAGTATTTT.

The chain employs TRBV19 and TRBJ1-1; 8 nucleotides agree with TRBD1. The CDR3 is 15 residues long. Unmatched junction bases numbered 6, after V lost 1 base and J lost 5 bases. Germline lookup yields CDR1 LNHDA and CDR2 SQIVND (reference sequence). The CDR3 loop is CASSIGWTGWTEAFF. The CDR3 nucleotides are TGTGCCAGTAGTATAGGGTGGACAGGGTGGACTGAAGCTTTCTTT.

CDR3: CASSGRQGGASGANVLTF. CDR3 nucleotide sequence: TGTGCCAGCAGCGGACGACAGGGAGGGGCCTCTGGGGCCAACGTCCTGACTTTC. The chain has TRBV21-1 and TRBJ2-6; the DNA was not used to check the table's D call, TRBD1. TRBV21-1 is tagged as a pseudogene. This CDR3 comprises 18 residues.

This clonotype was detected only a few times. The genes are TRBV2 and TRBJ2-1; D is possibly TRBD1 (5 bases). CDR1 is SNHLY and CDR2 is FYNNEI in the germline V gene. The CDR3 covers 15 residues. Trimming removed 2 bases from V and 3 bases from J, with 11 bases in between. The CDR3 spells CASSERGPLYNEQFF. For the CDR3, the DNA is TGTGCCAGCAGTGAAAGGGGTCCCCTCTACAATGAGCAGTTCTTC.

The gene calls are TRBV20-1 and TRBJ1-6, with 10 bases identical to TRBD1. CDR3 length equals 15 residues. In germline, CDR1 is DFQATT, CDR2 SNEGSKA (reference sequence). V gave up 0 bases and J gave up 10 bases; unmatched junction bases: 6. The CDR3, as DNA: TGCAGTGCTAGAGACCGGGACAGGGGTCTATCACCCCTCCACTTT. It is translated as CSARDRDRGLSPLHF.

This clonotype was seen a handful of times. The chain links TRBV7-9 to TRBJ2-2; TRBD1 might be the D (5 bases). Germline lookup yields CDR1 SEHNR and CDR2 FQNEAQ (reference sequence). V was clipped by 4 bases and J by 0 bases, with 9 bases between them. This CDR3 is built from 15 residues. The CDR3 here is CASSYGHSNTGELFF. CDR3 nucleotide sequence: TGTGCCAGCAGCTACGGACACTCGAACACCGGGGAGCTGTTTTTT.